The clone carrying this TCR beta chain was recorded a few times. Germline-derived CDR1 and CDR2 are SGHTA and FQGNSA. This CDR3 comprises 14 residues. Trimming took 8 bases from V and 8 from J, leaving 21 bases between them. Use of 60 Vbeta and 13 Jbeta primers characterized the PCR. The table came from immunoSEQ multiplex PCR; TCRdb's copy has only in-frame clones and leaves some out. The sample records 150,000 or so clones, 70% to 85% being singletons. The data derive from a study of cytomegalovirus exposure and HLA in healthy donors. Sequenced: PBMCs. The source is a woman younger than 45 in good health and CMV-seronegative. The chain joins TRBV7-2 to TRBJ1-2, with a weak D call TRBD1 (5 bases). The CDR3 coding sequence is TGTGCCAGCGTATTATCTGGGGGGGAGGACGGCTACACCTTC. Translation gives CASVLSGGEDGYTF.